This T cell receptor beta chain was sequenced in a study of OX40 agonist ivuxolimab in advanced cancers. Study information: Six ivuxolimab dose levels, 0.01 to 10 mg/kg, were given intravenously every 2 weeks.

CDR1 MDHEN and CDR2 SYDVKM come from the germline V gene. The CDR3 is 14 amino acids. Trimming took 4 bases from V and 4 from J; bases not matched to a gene: 2. Anyone with autoimmune disease history or systemic immunosuppression was excluded. Sequencing was performed with immunoSEQ multiplex PCR; in TCRdb, only in-frame clones are kept and a portion is missing. The sample yields fewer than 70,000 clones, approximately 87% seen once. The chain joins TRBV28 to TRBJ1-5; 9 bases are a match to TRBD1. The specimen comprised CD4+ or CD8+ T cells sorted from blood, sampled in a trial of the OX40 agonist ivuxolimab. The sequence derives from an adult with an advanced solid tumor such as melanoma, head and neck, liver or kidney cancer. CDR3 coding DNA: TGTGCCAGCAGTTGGGACAGGGTAAATCAGCCCCAGCATTTT. This gives the protein CASSWDRVNQPQHF.